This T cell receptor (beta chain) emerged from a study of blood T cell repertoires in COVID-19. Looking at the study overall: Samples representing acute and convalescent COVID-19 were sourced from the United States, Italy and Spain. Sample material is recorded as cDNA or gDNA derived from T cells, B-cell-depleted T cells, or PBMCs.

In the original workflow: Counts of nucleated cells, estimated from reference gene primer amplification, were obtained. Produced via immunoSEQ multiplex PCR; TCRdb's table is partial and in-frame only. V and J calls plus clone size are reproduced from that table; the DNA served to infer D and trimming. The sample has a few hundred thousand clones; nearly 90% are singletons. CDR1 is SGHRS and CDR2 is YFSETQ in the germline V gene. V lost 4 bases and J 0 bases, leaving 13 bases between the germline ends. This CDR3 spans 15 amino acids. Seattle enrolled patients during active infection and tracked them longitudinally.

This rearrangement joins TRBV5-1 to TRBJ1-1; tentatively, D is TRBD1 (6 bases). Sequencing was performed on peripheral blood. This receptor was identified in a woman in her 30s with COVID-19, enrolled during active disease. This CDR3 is CASSPSTGMNTEAFF. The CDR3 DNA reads TGCGCCAGCAGCCCGTCCACAGGGATGAACACTGAAGCTTTCTTT.